Shown below are 9 T cell receptor beta chains from a single sample sequenced in a study of cytomegalovirus exposure and HLA in healthy donors. Primers for the PCR totalled 60 Vbeta and 13 Jbeta. The method was immunoSEQ multiplex PCR; TCRdb's version includes in-frame clones alone and lacks a portion of them. The data show more than 85,000 clones, about 83% seen once. The sample taken for sequencing was PBMCs. These receptors all come from a man between 18 and 29 years old in good health and CMV-seronegative.

This rearrangement joins TRBV5-4 to TRBJ1-2; D possibly corresponds to TRBD1 (6 bases). The CDR3 is made up of 14 amino acids. CDR1 is SGHNT, CDR2 YYREEE, per germline (reference sequence). Trimming removed 6 bases from V and 0 bases from J, with 12 bases in between. In DNA, the CDR3 is TGTGCCAGCAACTCGGACAGATCTAACTATGGCTACACCTTC. Protein sequence: CASNSDRSNYGYTF.

This rearrangement joins TRBV28 to TRBJ2-7; D is unresolved. The germline V and J ends were trimmed by 4 bases and 5 bases, with 6 bases remaining between them. Germline CDR1 reads MDHEN; CDR2 reads SYDVKM. The CDR3 covers 11 residues. The CDR3 DNA sequence: TGTGCCAGCAGTTACCGGGACGAGCAGTACTTC. Amino acids: CASSYRDEQYF.

The chain links TRBV9 to TRBJ2-3, with 8 bases lining up with TRBD2. The ends lost 4 bases at V and 5 bases at J; junction bases unmatched: 9. Looked up from germline, CDR1 is SGDLS and CDR2 is YYNGEE. The CDR3 has 15 residues. In DNA, the CDR3 is TGTGCCAGCAGCTCGGGACTAGGTGTCCTAGATACGCAGTATTTT. It codes for CASSSGLGVLDTQYF.

This clone was counted a few times. The V and J genes are TRBV12-5 and TRBJ2-7; 11 nucleotides align to TRBD2. The CDR3 sequence is 14 residues long. Germline V gene data show CDR1 as LGHNT and CDR2 as FRNRAP. V shed 6 bases and J 2 bases; nucleotides not matched to a gene: 3. The CDR3 is CASGISGRAYEQYF. The CDR3 DNA is TGTGCTAGTGGGATTAGCGGGAGGGCCTACGAGCAGTACTTC.

This clone was seen a single time. The chain is built from TRBV4-1 and TRBJ2-7; 8 bases are a match to TRBD1. The V gene end was trimmed by 3 bases and the J gene end by 3 bases; junction bases not matched to a gene: 7. CDR3 length: 15 amino acids. Germline CDR1 is MGHRA and CDR2 is YSYEKL. The CDR3 is CASSQAPTGGYEQYF. In DNA form, the CDR3 reads TGCGCCAGCAGCCAGGCTCCCACAGGGGGCTACGAGCAGTACTTC.

This chain links TRBV10-3 with TRBJ1-1; tentative D call: TRBD1 (6 bases). From germline, CDR1 is ENHRY and CDR2 SYGVKD. Trimming took off 0 bases at V and 4 bases at J, with 9 bases between the two ends. There are 14 residues in the CDR3. In DNA, the CDR3 is TGTGCCATCAGTGAGTCGAAAGGGGGCACTGAAGCTTTCTTT. It yields the protein CAISESKGGTEAFF.

V and J are TRBV7-2 and TRBJ2-1; D gene ambiguous. CDR1 is SGHTA, CDR2 FQGNSA, per germline. Trimming removed 1 base from V and 5 bases from J, with 6 bases in between. The CDR3 is 13 residues long. The CDR3 DNA follows: TGTGCCAGCAGCTTAGTAACACACAATGAGCAGTTCTTC. As protein: CASSLVTHNEQFF.

The V call is TRBV5-4, the J call TRBJ1-2; weak D call: TRBD1 (6 bases). V was cut by 4 bases and J by 4 bases, with 20 bases left in between. The length of the CDR3 is 16 residues. Germline-derived CDR1 and CDR2 are SGHNT and YYREEE (reference sequence). CDR3 residues: CASSPRDRSSVYGYTF. The CDR3, as DNA: TGTGCCAGCAGCCCAAGAGACAGGTCATCCGTCTATGGCTACACCTTC.

The gene calls are TRBV27 and TRBJ1-5; the D is unclear. Germline lookup yields CDR1 MNHEY and CDR2 SMNVEV (reference sequence). The CDR3 length is 14 residues. V was clipped by 4 bases and J by 4 bases, with 11 bases between them. CDR3 sequence reads: CASSSPMKNQPQHF. CDR3 in DNA: TGTGCCAGCAGTTCCCCTATGAAGAATCAGCCCCAGCATTTT.